What follows are 25 T cell receptor beta chains derived from one specimen sequenced in a study of T cells in pancreatic ductal adenocarcinoma. Profiling relied on immunoSEQ multiplex PCR, and the TCRdb table lists in-frame clones only, not all of them. This sample carries roughly 100,000 clones, 90% to 95% of them seen once, and the ten largest clones take under 3.5%. Selected pancreatic ductal adenocarcinoma patients had undergone surgery without neoadjuvant therapy. The sample comprised PBMCs. These receptors originate from a human donor with pancreatic ductal adenocarcinoma.

In DNA form, the CDR3 reads TGTGCCAGCGCTAGCCCGTTCGGCTACACCTTC. The encoded protein is CASASPFGYTF. The chain employs TRBV28 and TRBJ1-2, with D unresolved. Germline V gives CDR1 MDHEN, CDR2 SYDVKM. CDR3 length: 11 amino acids. Trimming cost V 8 bases and J 8 bases, with 12 bases left between them.

The V gene is TRBV15, the J gene TRBJ2-7; the match to TRBD2 covers 13 bases. The CDR3 totals 17 residues. V shed 0 bases, J shed 1 base, and the junction held 3 bases outside the gene matches. Germline V gene lookup returns CDR1 LNHNV and CDR2 YYDKDF (reference sequence). CDR3 protein: CATSRDRGLAGSYEQYF. CDR3 in DNA: TGTGCCACCAGCAGAGATCGGGGACTAGCGGGGTCCTACGAGCAGTACTTC.

The genes are TRBV7-9 and TRBJ1-2; TRBD1 matches 9 bases. Germline CDR1 reads SEHNR; CDR2 reads FQNEAQ (reference sequence). The J segment lost 8 bases and the V segment lost 5 bases, leaving 9 bases of the junction unmatched. The CDR3 runs 14 residues. In DNA form, the CDR3 reads TGTGCCAGCAGCCTTTTACAGGGGGCGCGGGGCTACACCTTC. This codes for CASSLLQGARGYTF.

The genes are TRBV19 and TRBJ2-3, with 9 bases fitting TRBD2. The CDR3 loop spans 16 amino acids. Losses at the gene ends were 1 base for V and 7 bases for J; bases not matched to a gene: 9. Germline values: CDR1 LNHDA, CDR2 SQIVND (reference sequence). CDR3 sequence reads: CASSIGSAGGLNTQYF. The DNA of the CDR3 is TGTGCCAGTAGTATAGGATCTGCGGGAGGGCTGAATACGCAGTATTTT.

The genes are TRBV2 and TRBJ2-1, with TRBD1 as a possible D gene (6 bases). Germline assignment: CDR1 SNHLY and CDR2 FYNNEI. The CDR3 totals 15 residues. The ends were cut back, 8 bases at V and 8 bases at J, with 22 bases in the middle. DNA for the CDR3: TGTGCCAGCCCTGGCGAGGGGGTCCCTTGGGATGAGCAGTTCTTC. Translated: CASPGEGVPWDEQFF.

This chain joins TRBV18 and TRBJ2-7, with 7 bases matching TRBD1. Germline trimming cut 2 bases from V and 4 bases from J; bases unmatched to any gene: 2. This CDR3 contains 13 residues. In germline, CDR1 is KGHSH, CDR2 LQKENI. CDR3 nucleotides: TGTGCCAGCTCACCAGTCAGGGGGTACGAGCAGTACTTC. Translated, it gives CASSPVRGYEQYF.

The V gene is TRBV30, the J gene TRBJ2-7; no firm D call. This CDR3 contains 13 residues. CDR1 is GTSNPN, CDR2 SVGIG, per germline (reference sequence). V was trimmed by 1 base and J by 9 bases, leaving 16 bases between them. CDR3 DNA: TGTGCCTGGAGTGGCAATTCGAATACGAGGCAGTACTTC. This translates into CAWSGNSNTRQYF.

This chain connects TRBV5-6 to TRBJ2-7; the D gene is possibly TRBD2 (5 bases). Germline V gene lookup returns CDR1 SGHDT and CDR2 YYEEEE. V was shortened by 4 bases and J by 5 bases, with 16 bases between the two germline ends. The CDR3 length is 14 residues. The CDR3, as DNA: TGTGCCAGCAGCCGAGCTTTAGGAGGAAACGAGCAGTACTTC. Its translation is CASSRALGGNEQYF.

The chain links TRBV5-1 to TRBJ1-2, with D possibly being TRBD1 (5 bases). The CDR3 has 13 amino acids. Trimming removed 4 bases from V and 2 bases from J, with 9 bases in between. CDR1 is SGHRS, CDR2 YFSETQ, per germline. For the CDR3, the DNA is TGCGCCAGCAGCAACGGGGGGAACTATGGCTACACCTTC. Protein product: CASSNGGNYGYTF.

The rearrangement links TRBV7-2 to TRBJ1-2; TRBD1 might be the D (5 bases). Germline lookup yields CDR1 SGHTA and CDR2 FQGNSA. This CDR3 spans 17 amino acids. The germline V and J ends were trimmed by 0 bases and 0 bases, with 14 bases remaining between them. CDR3 amino acids: CASSLAGGSYSNYGYTF. The CDR3 bases are TGTGCCAGCAGCTTAGCGGGGGGAAGCTATTCTAACTATGGCTACACCTTC.

CDR3 residues: CASSAYREQYF. DNA for the CDR3: TGTGCCAGCAGCGCCTACAGGGAGCAGTACTTC. The chain combines TRBV7-8 with TRBJ2-7; maybe TRBD1 (5 bases). V gave up 5 bases and J gave up 7 bases, with 9 bases separating them. Germline V CDR1 and CDR2: SGHVS, FQNEAQ. The CDR3 totals 11 residues.

This sequence joins TRBV7-9 and TRBJ2-5; 8 bases map to TRBD2. The CDR3 sequence is 17 residues long. Germline lookup yields CDR1 SEHNR and CDR2 FQNEAQ (reference sequence). V shed 4 bases, J shed 9 bases, and the junction held 19 bases outside the gene matches. The CDR3 nucleotides are TGTGCCAGCAGCTCCCTTACTAGCGGCACTGATAAGAGGGCCCAGTACTTC. Translating it yields CASSSLTSGTDKRAQYF.

The chain links TRBV18 to TRBJ1-1, with 7 positions matching TRBD1. The CDR3 covers 14 residues. V lost 6 bases to trimming and J lost 5 bases; unmatched junction nucleotides: 9. Germline lookup yields CDR1 KGHSH and CDR2 LQKENI. The DNA of the CDR3 is TGTGCCAGCTCCAAAGGGGGCGGACAAACTGAAGCTTTCTTT. It specifies CASSKGGGQTEAFF.

The chain employs TRBV11-2 and TRBJ2-7, with D hard to call. V dropped 6 bases and J dropped 1 base, with 10 bases sitting between them. The CDR3 spans 13 residues. Germline V gives CDR1 SGHAT, CDR2 FQNNGV. CDR3 amino acids: CASSAQPSYEQYF. The CDR3 bases are TGTGCCAGCAGTGCGCAACCGTCCTACGAGCAGTACTTC.

CDR3 sequence reads: CASSQGFHSYEQYF. The CDR3 nucleotides are TGTGCCAGCTCCCAGGGGTTCCATTCCTACGAGCAGTACTTC. The chain links TRBV7-2 to TRBJ2-7; D possibly corresponds to TRBD1 (6 bases). The CDR3 is made up of 14 amino acids. The ends were cut back, 8 bases at V and 1 base at J, with 15 bases in the middle. CDR1 and CDR2 (germline): SGHTA, FQGNSA.

J is TRBJ2-7 and V is TRBV5-6; D possibly corresponds to TRBD2 (5 bases). CDR1 is SGHDT and CDR2 is YYEEEE in the germline V gene. The CDR3 totals 15 residues. V gave up 4 bases and J gave up 0 bases, with 14 bases separating them. CDR3 sequence: CASSPGSGSSYEQYF. The CDR3 nucleotides are TGTGCCAGCAGCCCAGGATCGGGAAGCTCCTACGAGCAGTACTTC.

The chain uses TRBV7-2 and TRBJ2-1; 9 bases match TRBD2. Germline V lookup: CDR1 SGHTA, CDR2 FQGNSA. V lost 2 bases, J lost 6 bases, and 2 bases stayed unmatched. The CDR3 covers 14 residues. The CDR3 DNA reads TGTGCCAGCAGCTTAAAACTAGCGGGCAATGAGCAGTTCTTC. Protein: CASSLKLAGNEQFF.

A note on this clone: The junction and the germline gene differ at one end; a read error may be behind it. The chain combines TRBV27 with TRBJ2-7; 9 bases line up with TRBD1. The CDR3 contains 15 residues. CDR1 is MNHEY, CDR2 SMNVEV, per germline (reference sequence). The CDR3 sequence is CASSLRTGASHEQYF. CDR3 DNA: TGTGCCAGCAGTTTAAGGACAGGGGCCTCCCACGAGCAGTACTTC.

V gene TRBV2 combines with J gene TRBJ2-7; 9 nucleotides line up with TRBD2. Per the germline V gene, CDR1 is SNHLY and CDR2 is FYNNEI. Germline trimming cut 6 bases from V and 5 bases from J; bases unmatched to any gene: 11. The CDR3 covers 15 residues. The CDR3 nucleotides are TGTGCCAGCAGGCCATCGGGACTAGCCGGTAACGAGCAGTACTTC. Residues: CASRPSGLAGNEQYF.

The rearrangement links TRBV18 to TRBJ1-3, with D perhaps matching TRBD1 (6 bases). Germline values: CDR1 KGHSH, CDR2 LQKENI. V dropped 3 bases and J dropped 1 base, with 10 bases sitting between them. There are 15 residues in the CDR3. In DNA form, the CDR3 reads TGTGCCAGCTCACCTAACAGGGTTTCTGGAAACACCATATATTTT. Translated: CASSPNRVSGNTIYF.

This clone was counted once. The chain combines TRBV29-1 with TRBJ2-7; possibly TRBD2 for D (7 bases). The CDR3 spans 13 residues. V lost 3 bases to trimming and J lost 5 bases, with 14 bases between them. Germline V gene sequence: CDR1 SQVTM, CDR2 ANQGSEA. CDR3 residues: CSVDRGAGDEQYF. DNA for the CDR3: TGCAGCGTTGACCGGGGGGCGGGGGACGAGCAGTACTTC.

This sequence joins TRBV4-2 and TRBJ2-7, with D possibly TRBD2 on 6 matching bases. V was clipped by 0 bases and J by 3 bases, with 9 bases between them. This CDR3 is built from 14 residues. Looked up from germline, CDR1 is LGHNA and CDR2 is YNFKEQ. The CDR3: CASSQELAVYEQYF. For the CDR3, the DNA is TGTGCCAGCAGCCAAGAATTAGCGGTCTACGAGCAGTACTTC.

This chain uses TRBV11-2 with TRBJ2-5; a possible D gene is TRBD1 (6 bases). Between the trimmed V and J ends, which lost 3 bases and 3 bases, there was a span of 8 bases. The CDR3 length is 13 residues. Germline loops: CDR1 SGHAT, CDR2 FQNNGV. The DNA of the CDR3 is TGTGCCAGCAGCTTCGCAGGGGAAGAGACCCAGTACTTC. Residues: CASSFAGEETQYF.

This chain links TRBV5-1 with TRBJ1-1, with D perhaps matching TRBD1 (6 bases). The germline gives CDR1 SGHRS, CDR2 YFSETQ. The CDR3 contains 15 residues. Trimming took 3 bases from V and 0 from J, leaving 12 bases between them. The CDR3: CASSSRTAMNTEAFF. CDR3 nucleotide sequence: TGCGCCAGCAGCTCAAGGACAGCGATGAACACTGAAGCTTTCTTT.

V and J are TRBV5-1 and TRBJ1-2; D call uncertain. V lost 5 bases and J lost 6, with 14 bases in between. Germline assignment: CDR1 SGHRS and CDR2 YFSETQ. CDR3 length: 13 amino acids. CDR3 coding DNA: TGCGCCAGCAGTATTAACCCTATCGATGGCTACACCTTC. It codes for CASSINPIDGYTF.